This T cell receptor beta chain comes out of a study of glioma-infiltrating T cells. Amplification of TCR alpha and beta CDR3 regions from RNA used iRepertoire nested multiplex PCR. One-step reverse transcription and amplification started from roughly 100-400 ng of tissue mRNA or PBMC total RNA. TCRdb called the multiplex PCR reads again in MiXCR, with one record for every CDR3 protein. The profile shows roughly 130,000 distinct CDR3 sequences, approximately 24% of them singletons. Points on this clonotype: No antigen is known for it. The CDR3 ends on some other residue instead of the conserved phenylalanine or tryptophan, so this is likely a read error.

Study-wide findings and caveats: Very few CDR3 sequences were shared between tissue and blood. Tissue-blood divergence was below expectation in non-neoplastic patients, above in gliomas.

The V gene's germline CDR1 is DFQATT and CDR2 SNEGSKA (reference sequence). This CDR3 has 15 amino acids. Between the trimmed V and J ends, which lost 4 bases and 0 bases, there was a span of 14 bases. The material sequenced was glioma tissue, nonneoplastic brain tissue, or PBMCs (not recorded which). This chain uses TRBV20-1 with TRBJ2-3; perhaps D is TRBD1 or TRBD2 (5 bases each). This receptor was taken from a human donor with low-grade glioma or glioblastoma, undergoing nonglioma brain surgery, or in good health (not recorded which). As DNA, the CDR3 is TGCAGTGCTACTGATCCGGGACGGAGCACAGATACGCAGTATCTT. Protein sequence: CSATDPGRSTDTQYL.